The present TCR beta chain was sequenced within a study of T cell clonality in common variable immunodeficiency. The protocol was immunoSEQ multiplex PCR, while the TCRdb copy is restricted to in-frame clones and leaves out a portion. The sample was found to contain tens of thousands of clones, and every one recurs. Findings and caveats of the study: TCRbeta clonality was increased in CVID versus healthy controls. In common variable immunodeficiency, TCR beta chains reportedly carried fewer deletions and N-nucleotide insertions.

All CVID subjects were on immunoglobulin replacement for at least one year. Heparinized whole blood, roughly 4.5 to 9 ml, came from each donor. In its sample, this clone was seen a few times. Its antigen is as yet unknown. Read data end 3 residues before the CDR3 end; the end is taken from the germline J gene. Germline CDR1 reads LNHDA; CDR2 reads SQIVND (reference sequence). This CDR3 contains 13 residues. Trimming pared 8 bases from V and 10 bases from J, leaving 15 bases between. Sequenced: peripheral blood mononuclear cells. V and J are TRBV19 and TRBJ1-6; a possible D gene is TRBD1 (5 bases). This TCR was recovered from a human donor with common variable immunodeficiency. Incomplete CDR3 DNA: TGTGCCAGTTCAGCAGGGCTTGACTCACCC. This gives the protein CASSAGLDSP. The complete CDR3 protein is CASSAGLDSPLHF.